The present T cell receptor (beta chain) was sequenced within a study of cytomegalovirus exposure and HLA in healthy donors. CDR3 length: 14 amino acids. Germline trimming cut 7 bases from V and 6 bases from J; bases unmatched to any gene: 7. CDR1 is SGHVT and CDR2 is SQSDAQ in the germline V gene. Primers: 60 Vbeta forward and 13 Jbeta reverse. The authors' processing: In a later analysis, of tens of millions of unique beta chains, about 12 million appeared in at least two donors. The data were produced by immunoSEQ multiplex PCR, yet TCRdb's version contains in-frame clones alone and is incomplete. The V and J calls and clone size were taken over from that table, and D and trimming were inferred from the DNA. The sample carries around 40,000 clones, 77% recorded once. This clone showed up just a few times. Its antigen is not known. Study-wide results and limits: In a later analysis, TCR beta V- and J-gene trimming was associated with a missense DCLRE1C variant.

V gene TRBV7-4 combines with J gene TRBJ1-5; TRBD1 matches at 9 bases. The origin of this receptor is a man aged 30 to 39 in good health and CMV-seronegative. Sequencing was carried out using PBMCs. The DNA of the CDR3 is TGTGCCAGCATCCGGGACAGGGAGGTTCAGCCCCAGCATTTT. Protein product: CASIRDREVQPQHF.